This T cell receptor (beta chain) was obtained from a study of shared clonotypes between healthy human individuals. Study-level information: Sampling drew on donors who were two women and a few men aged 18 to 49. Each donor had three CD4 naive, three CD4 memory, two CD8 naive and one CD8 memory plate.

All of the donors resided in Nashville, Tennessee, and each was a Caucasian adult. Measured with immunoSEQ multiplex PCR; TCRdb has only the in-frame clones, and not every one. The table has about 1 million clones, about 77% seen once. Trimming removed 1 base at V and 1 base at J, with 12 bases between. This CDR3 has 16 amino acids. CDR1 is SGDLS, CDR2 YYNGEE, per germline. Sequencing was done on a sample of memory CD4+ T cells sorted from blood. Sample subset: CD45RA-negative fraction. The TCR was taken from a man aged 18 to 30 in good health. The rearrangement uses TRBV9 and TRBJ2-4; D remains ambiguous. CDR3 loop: CASSVSLETAKNIQYF. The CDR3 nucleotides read TGTGCCAGCAGCGTAAGCCTAGAGACGGCCAAAAACATTCAGTACTTC.